This T cell receptor beta chain was retrieved from a study of regulatory T cells in long-lasting Graves disease. The study, taken as a whole, reports: Persistent disease was characterized by preferential usage of TRBV28, TRBJ1-2 and TRBJ2-5.

The length of the CDR3 is 15 residues. V was clipped by 0 bases and J by 8 bases; unmatched bases: 7. The germline V gene encodes CDR1 GTSNPN and CDR2 SVGIG (reference sequence). This clonotype was counted many times. Its antigen remains unknown. Regarding time point: newly diagnosed GD, antithyroid drugs for less than 3 months. PBMC-derived RNA was used for the TCR library. According to the study, TCR beta libraries were built with iRepertoire HTBI primers and CDR3-region Arm-PCR. TCRdb reprocessed the multiplex PCR reads via MiXCR and lists one record per CDR3 protein. Of about 330,000 distinct CDR3 sequences in the sample, around 16% are singletons; the top ten hold around 21%. In addition, the sample was reused for a study of T cells in Graves' hyperthyroidism and ophthalmopathy. That source notes: Aged 18 to 65, the patients had hyperthyroidism that was newly diagnosed and had lasted under 2 months.

The chain recombines TRBV30 with TRBJ2-1; TRBD1 agrees at 10 bases. The source was peripheral blood mononuclear cells (PBMCs), collected at new diagnosis, from a patient treated with antithyroid drugs. This clonotype was obtained from a woman under 30 with Graves disease. The CDR3 reads CAWSVGQGMMYEQFF. CDR3 in DNA: TGTGCCTGGAGTGTGGGACAGGGGATGATGTATGAGCAGTTCTTC.